This T cell receptor (beta chain) was identified during a study of blood T cells in healthy people across ages. Then a second PCR, running about 7 to 11 cycles, was carried out with a sample-barcoded 5' primer and a J-beta primer mix. Unique molecular identifiers of 12 random nucleotides labeled each cDNA. TCRdb ran MiXCR on the 5' RACE reads and lists one entry per CDR3 protein. This table holds 540,000 or so distinct CDR3 sequences, around 48% found once. General study findings and limits: Roughly linear age-related decline in beta diversity appeared, significant by age around 40.

Points on this clonotype: The antigen is unknown.

Peripheral blood samples of roughly 9.9 milliliters were drawn from each donor. Extractions gave at least 5.5 micrograms of total RNA per sample. Sequenced input: blood. This clonotype originated in a man older than 75 in good health.

The CDR3 DNA reads as TGTGCCAGCAGCGTAGACAGGGACATTTCCTACAATGAGCAGTTCTTC. It codes for CASSVDRDISYNEQFF. The chain couples TRBV9 to TRBJ2-1; a weak D match, TRBD1 (6 bases). The CDR3 runs to 16 residues. V lost 0 bases and J lost 1, with 11 bases in between. Germline V gene sequence: CDR1 SGDLS, CDR2 YYNGEE.